The T cell receptor (beta chain) described here comes from a study of graft-versus-host responses after intestinal transplantation. Across the study: Induction with anti-thymocyte globulin, then tacrolimus and steroids for 2 to 3 years, was given to all recipients.

The CDR3 contains 18 residues. V shed 4 bases and J shed 0 bases, with 22 bases lying between them. Per germline, CDR1 SGHRS and CDR2 YFSETQ. Using immunoSEQ multiplex PCR, the repertoire was profiled, and TCRdb retains in-frame clones only, with some absent. The table shows around 30,000 clones, with approximately 93% occurring only once. This chain connects TRBV5-1 to TRBJ1-1, with D possibly being TRBD1 (5 bases). This receptor was taken from a human patient who received an intestinal transplant, so some T cells may come from the graft donor. The source was PBMCs, collected 66 days after intestinal transplant. CDR3 amino acids: CASSNLSARALVNTEAFF. CDR3 coding DNA: TGCGCCAGCAGCAACCTATCGGCCAGGGCGCTGGTGAACACTGAAGCTTTCTTT. Complete variable domain (other parts from reference TRBV5-1 and TRBJ1-1): KAGVTQTPRYLIKTRGQQVTLSCSPISGHRSVSWYQQTPGQGLQFLFEYFSETQRNKGNFPGRFSGRQFSNSRSEMNVSTLELGDSALYLCASSNLSARALVNTEAFFGQGTRLTVV.